This T cell receptor (beta chain) originates from a study of shared clonotypes between healthy human individuals. CDR3 length: 15 amino acids. The V gene's germline CDR1 is MGHRA and CDR2 YSYEKL. V gave up 4 bases and J gave up 3 bases; unmatched junction bases: 6. In the case of this clone: The same CDR3 arises from other DNA sequences in this sample as well.

For sorted subsets, approximately 0.2 ug DNA per replicate equaled roughly 30,000 T cell genomes. Generated by immunoSEQ multiplex PCR, the TCRdb table keeps only in-frame clones and is missing some. The sample has about 1 million clones; around 75% are singletons. V gene TRBV4-1 combines with J gene TRBJ1-1; TRBD1 aligns across 9 bases. The TCR comes from a man between 18 and 29 years old in good health. The sequencing input was memory CD4+ T cells sorted from blood. The subset denotes: CD45RA-negative fraction. CDR3 sequence reads: CASSRGQGRDTEAFF. The CDR3 DNA sequence: TGCGCCAGCAGCCGAGGACAGGGGAGGGACACTGAAGCTTTCTTT.